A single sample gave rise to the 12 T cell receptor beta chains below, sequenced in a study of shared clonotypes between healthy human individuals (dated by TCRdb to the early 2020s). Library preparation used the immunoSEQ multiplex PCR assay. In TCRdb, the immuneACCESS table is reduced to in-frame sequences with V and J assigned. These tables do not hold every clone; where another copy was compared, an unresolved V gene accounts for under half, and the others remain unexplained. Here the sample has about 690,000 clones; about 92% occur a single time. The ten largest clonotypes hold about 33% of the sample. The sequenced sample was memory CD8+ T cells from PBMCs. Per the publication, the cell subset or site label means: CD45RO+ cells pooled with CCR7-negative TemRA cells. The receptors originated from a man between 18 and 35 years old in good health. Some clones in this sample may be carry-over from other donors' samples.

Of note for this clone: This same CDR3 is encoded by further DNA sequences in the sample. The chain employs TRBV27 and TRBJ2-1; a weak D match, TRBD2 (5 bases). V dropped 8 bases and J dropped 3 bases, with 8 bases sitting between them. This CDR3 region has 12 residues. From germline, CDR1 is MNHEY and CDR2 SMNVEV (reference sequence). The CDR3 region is CASGTSYNEQFF. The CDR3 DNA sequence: TGTGCCAGCGGTACTAGCTACAATGAGCAGTTCTTC.

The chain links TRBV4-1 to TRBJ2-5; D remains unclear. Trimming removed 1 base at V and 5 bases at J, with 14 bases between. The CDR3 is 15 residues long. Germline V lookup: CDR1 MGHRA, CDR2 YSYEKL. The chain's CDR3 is CASSQVSPGRETQYF. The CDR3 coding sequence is TGCGCCAGCAGCCAAGTGTCCCCGGGCCGGGAGACCCAGTACTTC.

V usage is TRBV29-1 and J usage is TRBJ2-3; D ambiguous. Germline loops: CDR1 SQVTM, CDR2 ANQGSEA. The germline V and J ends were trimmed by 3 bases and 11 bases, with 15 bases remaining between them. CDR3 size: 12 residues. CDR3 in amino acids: CSVDGSDSGQYF. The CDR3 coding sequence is TGCAGCGTTGATGGCAGCGATTCAGGGCAGTATTTT.

DNA for the CDR3: TGTGCCAGCAGCTGGCCCGGGACAGGGGCCTACGAGCAGTACTTC. This encodes CASSWPGTGAYEQYF. This chain links TRBV11-2 with TRBJ2-7, with 10 bases identical to TRBD1. Germline V lookup: CDR1 SGHAT, CDR2 FQNNGV. This CDR3 region has 15 residues. V shed 4 bases and J 2 bases; nucleotides not matched to a gene: 5.

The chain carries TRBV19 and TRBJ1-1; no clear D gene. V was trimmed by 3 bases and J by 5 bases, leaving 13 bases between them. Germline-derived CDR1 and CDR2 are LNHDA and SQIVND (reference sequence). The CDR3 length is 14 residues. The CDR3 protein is CASSISDSGTEAFF. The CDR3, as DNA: TGTGCCAGTAGTATTTCGGATTCGGGAACTGAAGCTTTCTTT. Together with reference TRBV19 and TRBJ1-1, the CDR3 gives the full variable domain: DGGITQSPKYLFRKEGQNVTLSCEQNLNHDAMYWYRQDPGQGLRLIYYSQIVNDFQKGDIAEGYSVSREKKESFPLTVTSAQKNPTAFYLCASSISDSGTEAFFGQGTRLTVV.

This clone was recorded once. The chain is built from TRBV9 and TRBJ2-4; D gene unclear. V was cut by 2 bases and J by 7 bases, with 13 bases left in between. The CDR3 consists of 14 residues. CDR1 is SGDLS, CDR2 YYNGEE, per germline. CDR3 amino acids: CASSVSRAPNIQYF. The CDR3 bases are TGTGCCAGCAGCGTTTCCCGCGCCCCGAACATTCAGTACTTC.

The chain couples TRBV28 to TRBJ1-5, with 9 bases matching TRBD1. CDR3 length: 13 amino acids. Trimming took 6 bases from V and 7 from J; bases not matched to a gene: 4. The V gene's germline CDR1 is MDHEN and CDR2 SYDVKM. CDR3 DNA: TGTGCCAGCAGAGGACAGGGGATCCAGCCCCAGCATTTT. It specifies CASRGQGIQPQHF.

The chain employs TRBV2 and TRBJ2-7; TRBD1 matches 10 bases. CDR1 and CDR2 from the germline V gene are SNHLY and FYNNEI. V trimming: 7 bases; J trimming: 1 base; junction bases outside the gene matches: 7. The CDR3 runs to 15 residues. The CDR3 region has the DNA TGTGCCAGCATGGGGAGGGGACAGGGGTCCTACGAGCAGTACTTC. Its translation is CASMGRGQGSYEQYF.

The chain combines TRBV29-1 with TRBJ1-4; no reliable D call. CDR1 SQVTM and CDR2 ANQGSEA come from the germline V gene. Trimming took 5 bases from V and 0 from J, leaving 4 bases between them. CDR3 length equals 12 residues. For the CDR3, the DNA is TGCAGCGTTACCTCAACTAATGAAAAACTGTTTTTT. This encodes CSVTSTNEKLFF.

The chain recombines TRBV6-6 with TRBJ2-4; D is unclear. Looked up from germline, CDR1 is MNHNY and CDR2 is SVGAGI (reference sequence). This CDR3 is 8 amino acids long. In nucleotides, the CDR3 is TGTGGCAGAGGAGTTCAGTACTTC. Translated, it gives CGRGVQYF.

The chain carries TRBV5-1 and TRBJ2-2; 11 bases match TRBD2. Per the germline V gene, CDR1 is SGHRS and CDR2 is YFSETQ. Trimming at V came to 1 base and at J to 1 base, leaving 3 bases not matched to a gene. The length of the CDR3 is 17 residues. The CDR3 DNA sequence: TGCGCCAGCAGCTTGTTTACTAGCGGGGGGAACACCGGGGAGCTGTTTTTT. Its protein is CASSLFTSGGNTGELFF.

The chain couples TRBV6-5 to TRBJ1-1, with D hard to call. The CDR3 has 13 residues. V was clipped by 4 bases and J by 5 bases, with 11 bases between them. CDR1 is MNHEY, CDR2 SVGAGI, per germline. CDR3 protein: CASSSTRVTEAFF. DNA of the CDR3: TGTGCCAGCAGTTCGACTCGGGTGACTGAAGCTTTCTTT.